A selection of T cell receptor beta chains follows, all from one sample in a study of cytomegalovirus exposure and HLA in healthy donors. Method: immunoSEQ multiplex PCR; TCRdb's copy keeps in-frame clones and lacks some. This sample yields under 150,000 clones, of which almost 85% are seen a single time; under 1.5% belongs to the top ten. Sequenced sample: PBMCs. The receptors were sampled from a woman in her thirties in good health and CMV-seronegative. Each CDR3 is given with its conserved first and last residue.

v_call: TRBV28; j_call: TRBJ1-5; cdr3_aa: CASSFVLRPQHF
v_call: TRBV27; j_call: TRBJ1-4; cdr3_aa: CASSLQGTNEKLFF
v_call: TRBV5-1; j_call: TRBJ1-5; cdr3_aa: CASSLAEGQPQHF
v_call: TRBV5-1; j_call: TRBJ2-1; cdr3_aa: CASSFTSGGSYNEQFF
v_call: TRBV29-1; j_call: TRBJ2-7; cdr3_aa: CSVAGQGEYEQYF
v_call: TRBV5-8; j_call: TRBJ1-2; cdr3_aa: CASSPAGGYGGYTF
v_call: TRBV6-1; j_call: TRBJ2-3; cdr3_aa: CASSDGGASDTQYF
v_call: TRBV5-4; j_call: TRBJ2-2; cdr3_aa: CASSLAGTVNTGELFF
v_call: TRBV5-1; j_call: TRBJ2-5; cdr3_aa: CASSTRPGAETQYF
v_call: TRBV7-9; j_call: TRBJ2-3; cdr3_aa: CASIRGLAGFTDTQYF
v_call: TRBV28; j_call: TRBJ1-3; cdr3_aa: CASSLSGAGNTIYF
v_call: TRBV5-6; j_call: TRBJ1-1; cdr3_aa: CASSLGDRLNTEAFF
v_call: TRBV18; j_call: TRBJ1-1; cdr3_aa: CASSPIREVNTEAFF
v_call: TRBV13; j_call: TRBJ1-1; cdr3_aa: CASSIPGTGINTEAFF
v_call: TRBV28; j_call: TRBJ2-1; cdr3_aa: CASSETGQGAHNEQFF
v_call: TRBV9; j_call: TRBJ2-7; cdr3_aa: CASSVNPGSYEQYF
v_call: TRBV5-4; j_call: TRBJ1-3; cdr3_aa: CASSLGGGIGNTIYF
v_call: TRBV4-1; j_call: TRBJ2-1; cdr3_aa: CASSPQGASYNEQFF
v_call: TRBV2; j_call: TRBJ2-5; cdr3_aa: CASNYRGQGHETQYF
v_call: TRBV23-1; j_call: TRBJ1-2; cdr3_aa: CASSHKGQTYTF
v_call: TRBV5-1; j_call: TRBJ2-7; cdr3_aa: CASSLGTARYEQYF
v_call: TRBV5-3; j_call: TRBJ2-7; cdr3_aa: CARSREWESREQYF
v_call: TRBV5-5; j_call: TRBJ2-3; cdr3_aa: CASSLGASGGASDTQYF
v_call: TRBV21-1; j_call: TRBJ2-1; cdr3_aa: CASSWGLAVTYNEQFF
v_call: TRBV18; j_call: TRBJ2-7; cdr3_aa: CASSPSPRRDRAHEQYF
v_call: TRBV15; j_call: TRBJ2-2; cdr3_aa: CATSRGDWTNTGELFF
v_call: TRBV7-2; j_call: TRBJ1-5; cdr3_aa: CASSKTGLGNQPQHF
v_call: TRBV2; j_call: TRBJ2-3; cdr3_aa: CASKTGGDTQYF
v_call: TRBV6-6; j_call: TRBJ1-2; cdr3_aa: CASSRQRQGAYGYTF
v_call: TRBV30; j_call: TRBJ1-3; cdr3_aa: CAWRRDLYSGNTIYF
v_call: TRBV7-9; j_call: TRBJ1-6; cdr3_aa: CASSLRTAFGSPLHF
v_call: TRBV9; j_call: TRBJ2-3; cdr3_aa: CASGIRSGVTDTQYF
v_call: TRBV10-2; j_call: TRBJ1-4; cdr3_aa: CASSRSVEKLFF
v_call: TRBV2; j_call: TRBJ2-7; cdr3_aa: CASSDLIGGYEQYF
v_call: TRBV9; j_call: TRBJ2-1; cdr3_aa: CASSVLPSGGPYNEQFF
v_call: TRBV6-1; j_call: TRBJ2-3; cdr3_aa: CASSEVSGGPDTQYF
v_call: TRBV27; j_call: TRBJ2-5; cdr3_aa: CASSPPATSGGARQETQYF
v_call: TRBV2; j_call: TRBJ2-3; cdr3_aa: CASRLSGGGDTQYF
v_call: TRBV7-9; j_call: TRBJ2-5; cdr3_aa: CASSPGVVTQYF
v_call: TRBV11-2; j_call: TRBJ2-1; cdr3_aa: CASSYGGDFYNEQFF
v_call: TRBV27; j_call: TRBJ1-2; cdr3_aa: CASRRNVGSEGYTF
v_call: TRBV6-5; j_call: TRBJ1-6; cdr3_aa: CASRSEPDNSPLHF
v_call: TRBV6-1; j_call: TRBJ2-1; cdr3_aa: CASSELDSEQFF
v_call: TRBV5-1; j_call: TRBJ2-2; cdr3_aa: CASSGTRNRVSGANTGELFF
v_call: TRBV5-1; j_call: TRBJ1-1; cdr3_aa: CASSFDRGGNTEAFF
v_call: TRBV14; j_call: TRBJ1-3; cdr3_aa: CASSREQGVGNTIYF